These T cell receptor beta chains were read from a single sample in a study of blood T cell repertoires in COVID-19. Produced via immunoSEQ multiplex PCR; TCRdb's table is partial and in-frame only. The sample consists of 200,000 to 250,000 clones, around 84% of them appearing once. Sample: peripheral blood. All receptors come from a woman aged 80 or over with active or convalescent COVID-19. CDR3s include the opening cysteine and the closing phenylalanine or tryptophan. Fields, in order: CDR3 DNA, CDR3 protein, V gene, D gene, J gene, clone size. A D gene is named only where the DNA matches it firmly. A row's size may be missing; if present it is once, few, many or a size class.

CDR3 DNA: TGCGCCAGCAACCGACTAGCGGGCTTCTCCTACAATGAGCAGTTCTTC
CDR3 protein: CASNRLAGFSYNEQFF
V gene: TRBV5-1
D gene: TRBD2
J gene: TRBJ2-1
clone size: NA

CDR3 DNA: TGTGCCAGTAGTACCGCCTTAACTTACGAGCAGTACTTC
CDR3 protein: CASSTALTYEQYF
V gene: TRBV19
D gene: NA
J gene: TRBJ2-7
clone size: NA

CDR3 DNA: TGTGCCAGTAGTATGGAGGACAGACCTGCAGATACGCAGTATTTT
CDR3 protein: CASSMEDRPADTQYF
V gene: TRBV19
D gene: NA
J gene: TRBJ2-3
clone size: NA

CDR3 DNA: TGTGCCAGCACCTTTTACCGGGAAAAATACTTC
CDR3 protein: CASTFYREKYF
V gene: TRBV6-7
D gene: NA
J gene: TRBJ2-5
clone size: NA

CDR3 DNA: TGCGCCAGCAGTCCTACTTATGCCTACGAGCAGTACTTC
CDR3 protein: CASSPTYAYEQYF
V gene: TRBV5-1
D gene: NA
J gene: TRBJ2-7
clone size: NA

CDR3 DNA: TGCGCCAGCAGCCAAATGCAGGGGGCCTACGAGCAGTACTTC
CDR3 protein: CASSQMQGAYEQYF
V gene: TRBV4-3
D gene: TRBD1
J gene: TRBJ2-7
clone size: once

CDR3 DNA: TGCGCCAGCAGCTTGGGAGCGGGAGAAACCGGGGAGCTGTTTTTT
CDR3 protein: CASSLGAGETGELFF
V gene: TRBV5-1
D gene: TRBD2
J gene: TRBJ2-2
clone size: NA

CDR3 DNA: TGTGCCAGCAGCCGGACAGACAACTATGGCTACACCTTC
CDR3 protein: CASSRTDNYGYTF
V gene: TRBV12-3/TRBV12-4
D gene: NA
J gene: TRBJ1-2
clone size: NA

CDR3 DNA: TGTGCCTGGGGACAGTATAATTCACCCCTCCACTTT
CDR3 protein: CAWGQYNSPLHF
V gene: TRBV30
D gene: NA
J gene: TRBJ1-6
clone size: NA

CDR3 DNA: TGTGCCAGCAGCTTCGGCACCGCTGGAGTCAATGAAAAACTGTTTTTT
CDR3 protein: CASSFGTAGVNEKLFF
V gene: TRBV5-8
D gene: NA
J gene: TRBJ1-4
clone size: NA

CDR3 DNA: TGTGCCAGCAGTTGGGAGTCGAGGCGGGACATTCAGTACTTC
CDR3 protein: CASSWESRRDIQYF
V gene: TRBV5-6
D gene: NA
J gene: TRBJ2-4
clone size: once

CDR3 DNA: TGTGCCAGCAGCTTCAGCTACGAGCAGTACTTC
CDR3 protein: CASSFSYEQYF
V gene: TRBV7-2
D gene: NA
J gene: TRBJ2-7
clone size: NA

CDR3 DNA: TGTGCCAGCAGTTCTTGGACTAGCGGGAGCAATGAGCAGTTCTTC
CDR3 protein: CASSSWTSGSNEQFF
V gene: TRBV6-5
D gene: TRBD2
J gene: TRBJ2-1
clone size: NA

CDR3 DNA: TGCGCCAGCAGCTCCGGGACCCAGGGGACGGGAGGCTACACCTTC
CDR3 protein: CASSSGTQGTGGYTF
V gene: TRBV5-1
D gene: NA
J gene: TRBJ1-2
clone size: NA

CDR3 DNA: TGCGCCAGCAGCCCAGGGCCTAGGGAGACCCAGTACTTC
CDR3 protein: CASSPGPRETQYF
V gene: TRBV5-1
D gene: NA
J gene: TRBJ2-5
clone size: NA

CDR3 DNA: TGTGCCAGCAGCCCGGACAGGGCCTCCTACGAGCAGTACTTC
CDR3 protein: CASSPDRASYEQYF
V gene: TRBV7-3
D gene: TRBD1
J gene: TRBJ2-7
clone size: NA

CDR3 DNA: TGTGCCAGCAGCTTATATGGGGACAGGGCGCAAGAGACCCAGTACTTC
CDR3 protein: CASSLYGDRAQETQYF
V gene: TRBV7-2
D gene: TRBD1
J gene: TRBJ2-5
clone size: NA

CDR3 DNA: TGTGCCAGCTCACCACTGGGGGCCACAGATACGCAGTATTTT
CDR3 protein: CASSPLGATDTQYF
V gene: TRBV18
D gene: NA
J gene: TRBJ2-3
clone size: NA

CDR3 DNA: TGTGCCAGCAGCTACGGACAGGGGAACTATGGCTACACCTTC
CDR3 protein: CASSYGQGNYGYTF
V gene: TRBV5-4
D gene: TRBD1
J gene: TRBJ1-2
clone size: once

CDR3 DNA: TGTGCCAGCAGCCGCCGGAGCTCTGGAAACACCATATATTTT
CDR3 protein: CASSRRSSGNTIYF
V gene: TRBV7-8
D gene: NA
J gene: TRBJ1-3
clone size: many

CDR3 DNA: TGCGCCAGCAGCTTGCTCACAGGCAGAGAGACCCAGTACTTC
CDR3 protein: CASSLLTGRETQYF
V gene: TRBV5-1
D gene: NA
J gene: TRBJ2-5
clone size: NA

CDR3 DNA: TGTGCCAGCAGCCTTGGGACAGGACGAAGGGGGGCCAACGTCCTGACTTTC
CDR3 protein: CASSLGTGRRGANVLTF
V gene: TRBV16
D gene: TRBD1
J gene: TRBJ2-6
clone size: NA

CDR3 DNA: TGTGCTAGTGGTTCCCTCTACCTCTCAGGGGGCTCCTACAATGAGCAGTTCTTC
CDR3 protein: CASGSLYLSGGSYNEQFF
V gene: TRBV12-5
D gene: TRBD1
J gene: TRBJ2-1
clone size: NA

CDR3 DNA: TGTGCCAGTAGTATGGCAACAGGGTTAGTCGTCTACGAGCAGTACTTC
CDR3 protein: CASSMATGLVVYEQYF
V gene: TRBV19
D gene: NA
J gene: TRBJ2-7
clone size: NA

CDR3 DNA: TGTGCCAGCAGCGTAGGAGGCACGTTCGCGAACACCGGGGAGCTGTTTTTT
CDR3 protein: CASSVGGTFANTGELFF
V gene: TRBV9
D gene: NA
J gene: TRBJ2-2
clone size: NA

CDR3 DNA: TGCGCCAGCAGCCCGAGACCCGGACAGAACACCGGGGAGCTGTTTTTT
CDR3 protein: CASSPRPGQNTGELFF
V gene: TRBV5-1
D gene: NA
J gene: TRBJ2-2
clone size: NA

CDR3 DNA: TGTGCCAGCAGCACTACCGTCGGGTACAATGAGCAGTTCTTC
CDR3 protein: CASSTTVGYNEQFF
V gene: TRBV11-2
D gene: NA
J gene: TRBJ2-1
clone size: NA

CDR3 DNA: TGCAGCGTTGAAGATCGGCAGGGACTTGGAACCTATGGCTACACCTTC
CDR3 protein: CSVEDRQGLGTYGYTF
V gene: TRBV29-1
D gene: NA
J gene: TRBJ1-2
clone size: many

CDR3 DNA: TGCGCCAGCAGCCACTTACAGAGGGCTGGGGCCAACGTCCTGACTTTC
CDR3 protein: CASSHLQRAGANVLTF
V gene: TRBV4-3
D gene: NA
J gene: TRBJ2-6
clone size: NA

CDR3 DNA: TGTGCCAGCTCACTAAATCGACAGGGGGTGACTGAAGCTTTCTTT
CDR3 protein: CASSLNRQGVTEAFF
V gene: TRBV18
D gene: TRBD1
J gene: TRBJ1-1
clone size: NA

CDR3 DNA: TGTGCCAGCAGTCCCCTAGCGGGGAGGTACAATGAGCAGTTCTTC
CDR3 protein: CASSPLAGRYNEQFF
V gene: TRBV27
D gene: TRBD2
J gene: TRBJ2-1
clone size: few

CDR3 DNA: TGTGCCAGCAGCCATGGGGACAGGGAAAATTCACCCCTCCACTTT
CDR3 protein: CASSHGDRENSPLHF
V gene: TRBV4-2
D gene: TRBD1
J gene: TRBJ1-6
clone size: NA

CDR3 DNA: TGTGCCAGCAGTGAAGCCGGGACAGCTGGTGGCTACACCTTC
CDR3 protein: CASSEAGTAGGYTF
V gene: TRBV6-1
D gene: TRBD1
J gene: TRBJ1-2
clone size: NA

CDR3 DNA: TGTGCCAGCAGCCGTCGGACTAGCGGGGGGATCGAGCAGTACTTC
CDR3 protein: CASSRRTSGGIEQYF
V gene: TRBV5-6
D gene: TRBD2
J gene: TRBJ2-7
clone size: NA

CDR3 DNA: TGTGCCAGCAGCCCGATTGGCGGGAGTCGGTCCTACGAGCAGTACTTC
CDR3 protein: CASSPIGGSRSYEQYF
V gene: TRBV7-2
D gene: TRBD2
J gene: TRBJ2-7
clone size: NA

CDR3 DNA: TGTGCCAGCAGCCAAGATTTGAGACAGCCCCAGCATTTT
CDR3 protein: CASSQDLRQPQHF
V gene: TRBV14
D gene: NA
J gene: TRBJ1-5
clone size: NA

CDR3 DNA: TGTGCCAGCAGCGCCTTGGGCAGGGGCGTAAACATTCAGTACTTC
CDR3 protein: CASSALGRGVNIQYF
V gene: TRBV7-2
D gene: NA
J gene: TRBJ2-4
clone size: NA

CDR3 DNA: TGTGCCACCAGTGCAAGCGGGGGTACCTACGAGCAGTACTTC
CDR3 protein: CATSASGGTYEQYF
V gene: TRBV19
D gene: TRBD2
J gene: TRBJ2-7
clone size: NA

CDR3 DNA: TGTGCCATCAGTGAGACCGGGAGAGGCAATGAGCAGTTCTTC
CDR3 protein: CAISETGRGNEQFF
V gene: TRBV10-3
D gene: NA
J gene: TRBJ2-1
clone size: few

CDR3 DNA: TGTGCCAGCAGAAGGTTCTCGGGGGACTTCGACACAGATACGCAGTATTTT
CDR3 protein: CASRRFSGDFDTDTQYF
V gene: TRBV7-9
D gene: NA
J gene: TRBJ2-3
clone size: NA

CDR3 DNA: TGTGCCAGCTCACCCCTGGGACAGGTCGATACTGAAGCTTTCTTT
CDR3 protein: CASSPLGQVDTEAFF
V gene: TRBV18
D gene: TRBD1
J gene: TRBJ1-1
clone size: once

CDR3 DNA: TGTGCCAGCTCACCTAACCAAGAGACCCAGTACTTC
CDR3 protein: CASSPNQETQYF
V gene: TRBV18
D gene: NA
J gene: TRBJ2-5
clone size: NA

CDR3 DNA: TGTGCCAGCTCACCGGCGTTAGGTCTAGCGGACAATGAGCAGTTCTTC
CDR3 protein: CASSPALGLADNEQFF
V gene: TRBV18
D gene: TRBD2
J gene: TRBJ2-1
clone size: NA